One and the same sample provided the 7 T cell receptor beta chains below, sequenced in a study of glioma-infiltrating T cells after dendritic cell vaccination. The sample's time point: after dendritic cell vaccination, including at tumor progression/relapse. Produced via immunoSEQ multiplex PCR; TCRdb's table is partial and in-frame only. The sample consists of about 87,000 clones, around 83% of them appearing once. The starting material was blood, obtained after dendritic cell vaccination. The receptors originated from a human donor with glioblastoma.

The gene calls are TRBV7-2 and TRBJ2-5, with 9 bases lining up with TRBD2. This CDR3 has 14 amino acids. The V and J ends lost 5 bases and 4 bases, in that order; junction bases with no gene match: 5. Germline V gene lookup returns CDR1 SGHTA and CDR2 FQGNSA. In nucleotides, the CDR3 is TGTGCCAGCAGCCTAGGGACTAGCCGAGAGACCCAGTACTTC. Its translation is CASSLGTSRETQYF.

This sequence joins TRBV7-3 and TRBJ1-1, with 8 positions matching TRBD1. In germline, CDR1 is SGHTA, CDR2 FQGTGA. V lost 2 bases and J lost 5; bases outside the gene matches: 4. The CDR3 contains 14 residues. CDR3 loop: CASSLQGAVTEAFF. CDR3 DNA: TGTGCCAGCAGCTTACAGGGGGCTGTTACTGAAGCTTTCTTT. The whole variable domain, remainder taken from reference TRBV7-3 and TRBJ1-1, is GAGVSQTPSNKVTEKGKYVELRCDPISGHTALYWYRQSLGQGPEFLIYFQGTGAADDSGLPNDRFFAVRPEGSVSTLKIQRTERGDSAVYLCASSLQGAVTEAFFGQGTRLTVV.

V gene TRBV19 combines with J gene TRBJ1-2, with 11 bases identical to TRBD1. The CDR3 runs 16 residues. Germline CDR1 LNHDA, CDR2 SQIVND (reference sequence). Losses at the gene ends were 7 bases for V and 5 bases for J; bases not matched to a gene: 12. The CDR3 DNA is TGTGCCAGTACCCCTCGAGTTGGACAGGGGGCTTATGGCTACACCTTC. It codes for CASTPRVGQGAYGYTF.

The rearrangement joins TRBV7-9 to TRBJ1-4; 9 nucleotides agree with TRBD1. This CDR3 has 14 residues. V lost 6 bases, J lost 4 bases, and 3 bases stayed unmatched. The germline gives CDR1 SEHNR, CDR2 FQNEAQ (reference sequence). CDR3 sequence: CASRSGQGNEKLFF. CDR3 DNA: TGTGCCAGCAGATCGGGACAGGGTAATGAAAAACTGTTTTTT.

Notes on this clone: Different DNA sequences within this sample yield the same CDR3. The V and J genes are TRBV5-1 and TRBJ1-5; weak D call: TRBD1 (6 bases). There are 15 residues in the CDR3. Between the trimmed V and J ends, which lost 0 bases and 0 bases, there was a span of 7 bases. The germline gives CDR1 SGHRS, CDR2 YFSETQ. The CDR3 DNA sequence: TGCGCCAGCAGCTTGGGAGGGGGTAGCAATCAGCCCCAGCATTTT. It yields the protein CASSLGGGSNQPQHF.

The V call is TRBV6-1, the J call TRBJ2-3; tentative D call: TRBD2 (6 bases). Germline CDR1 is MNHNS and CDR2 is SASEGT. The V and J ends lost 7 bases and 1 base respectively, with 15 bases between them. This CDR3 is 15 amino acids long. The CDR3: CASIGRGEGTDTQYF. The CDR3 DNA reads TGTGCCAGCATAGGGCGAGGGGAGGGCACAGATACGCAGTATTTT.

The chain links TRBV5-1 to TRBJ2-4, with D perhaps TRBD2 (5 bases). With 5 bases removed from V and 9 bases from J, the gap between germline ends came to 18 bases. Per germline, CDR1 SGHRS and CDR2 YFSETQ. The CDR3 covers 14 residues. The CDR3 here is CASSHEGLGSIQYF. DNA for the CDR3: TGCGCCAGCAGTCATGAGGGCCTGGGTTCCATTCAGTACTTC.